This passage covers 30 T cell receptor beta chains from one sample sequenced in a study of blood T cell repertoires in COVID-19. The data were produced by immunoSEQ multiplex PCR, yet TCRdb's version contains in-frame clones alone and is incomplete. The sample lists about 110,000 clones; around 79% were seen once. The sequenced material came from peripheral blood. The receptors stem from a man between 65 and 79 years old with active or convalescent COVID-19.

In this sample, this clone is medium-sized (0.01 to 0.1%). The V gene is TRBV9, the J gene TRBJ1-4; D is ambiguous. The germline V and J ends were trimmed by 3 bases and 0 bases, with 9 bases remaining between them. Germline V gene sequence: CDR1 SGDLS, CDR2 YYNGEE. The CDR3 extends over 15 amino acids. The CDR3 loop reads CASSGEAATNEKLFF. In DNA form, the CDR3 reads TGTGCCAGCAGCGGAGAGGCTGCAACTAATGAAAAACTGTTTTTT.

This clone occurred a few times. The CDR3 protein is CASSQSSVLGEQYF. The CDR3 DNA reads as TGTGCCAGCAGTCAATCTAGCGTCCTGGGTGAGCAGTACTTC. The chain links TRBV28 to TRBJ2-7; weak D call: TRBD2 (6 bases). Trimming removed 5 bases at V and 7 bases at J, with 18 bases between. Germline values: CDR1 MDHEN, CDR2 SYDVKM. The CDR3 runs to 14 residues. The complete variable domain, with remaining parts taken from reference TRBV28 and TRBJ2-7, reads DVKVTQSSRYLVKRTGEKVFLECVQDMDHENMFWYRQDPGLGLRLIYFSYDVKMKEKGDIPEGYSVSREKKERFSLILESASTNQTSMYLCASSQSSVLGEQYFGPGTRLTVT.

J is TRBJ2-7 and V is TRBV30, with D perhaps TRBD2 (6 bases). The CDR3 spans 14 residues. The germline V and J ends were trimmed by 0 bases and 1 base, with 10 bases remaining between them. Looked up from germline, CDR1 is GTSNPN and CDR2 is SVGIG (reference sequence). CDR3 protein: CAWSVGGGSYEQYF. DNA for the CDR3: TGTGCCTGGAGTGTGGGAGGTGGATCCTACGAGCAGTACTTC.

This clone was counted once. CDR3 DNA sequence: TGTGCCAGCAGCGTAGACTTGGCTAGCGGGACCTACAATGAGCAGTTCTTC. Encoded protein: CASSVDLASGTYNEQFF. J is TRBJ2-1 and V is TRBV9; 9 bases agree with TRBD2. J gave up 2 bases and V 0 bases, and 6 bases lay outside the gene matches. CDR1 is SGDLS, CDR2 YYNGEE, per germline. The CDR3 sequence is 17 residues long.

The V gene is TRBV7-9, the J gene TRBJ2-7; TRBD2 might be the D (7 bases). V lost 6 bases, J lost 0 bases, and 12 bases lay in between. The germline CDR1 and CDR2 sequences are SEHNR and FQNEAQ (reference sequence). The CDR3 spans 14 residues. The CDR3 DNA reads as TGTGCCAGCAGTCTTAGGGGGGGCTCCTACGAGCAGTACTTC. Its protein is CASSLRGGSYEQYF.

The J gene is TRBJ2-1, the V gene TRBV7-8; the D gene is possibly TRBD2 (5 bases). The V gene lost 3 bases and the J gene lost 0 bases, with 18 bases spanning the gap. CDR1 and CDR2 from the germline V gene are SGHVS and FQNEAQ. This CDR3 has 18 residues. The CDR3 loop is CASSFVLAISISYNEQFF. In nucleotides, the CDR3 is TGTGCCAGCAGCTTCGTTCTAGCCATCTCAATCTCCTACAATGAGCAGTTCTTC.

This chain links TRBV7-2 with TRBJ2-1; TRBD2 aligns across 7 bases. This CDR3 is built from 16 residues. Germline CDR1 is SGHTA and CDR2 is FQGNSA. The V segment lost 3 bases and the J segment 1 base; nucleotides outside the gene matches: 6. CDR3 sequence reads: CASSLRQGGSYNEQFF. The DNA of the CDR3 is TGTGCCAGCAGCTTGAGGCAGGGAGGGTCCTACAATGAGCAGTTCTTC.

J is TRBJ1-2 and V is TRBV11-2; no clear D gene. CDR1 and CDR2 from the germline V gene are SGHAT and FQNNGV. CDR3 length: 14 amino acids. V was cut by 6 bases and J by 0 bases, with 11 bases left in between. This CDR3 reads CASRLAAANYGYTF. The CDR3 DNA follows: TGTGCCAGCAGACTGGCGGCCGCTAACTATGGCTACACCTTC.

This chain uses TRBV4-1 with TRBJ2-2, with D unresolved. Per germline, CDR1 MGHRA and CDR2 YSYEKL. Trimming stripped 3 bases from V and 1 base from J, with 12 bases between. The CDR3 has 16 residues. This chain's CDR3 is CASSHTRTMNTGELFF. The CDR3 DNA is TGCGCCAGCAGCCACACAAGAACGATGAACACCGGGGAGCTGTTTTTT.

The rearrangement uses TRBV11-2 and TRBJ1-1; 9 bases are shared with TRBD1. The V gene's germline CDR1 is SGHAT and CDR2 FQNNGV. The V segment lost 5 bases and the J segment 0 bases; nucleotides outside the gene matches: 10. The length of the CDR3 is 17 residues. The CDR3 sequence: CASSAGQGRGMNTEAFF. Written as DNA, the CDR3 is TGTGCCAGCAGCGCAGGACAGGGGAGGGGGATGAACACTGAAGCTTTCTTT.

This chain uses TRBV2 with TRBJ2-2; tentatively, D is TRBD1 (8 bases). Trimming took 8 bases from V and 5 from J, leaving 15 bases between them. Per germline, CDR1 SNHLY and CDR2 FYNNEI. CDR3 length equals 14 residues. The CDR3 reads CASSDRGGTGELFF. CDR3 DNA sequence: TGTGCCAGCTCTGACAGGGGAGGGACCGGGGAGCTGTTTTTT. Complete variable domain (other parts from reference TRBV2 and TRBJ2-2): EPEVTQTPSHQVTQMGQEVILRCVPISNHLYFYWYRQILGQKVEFLVSFYNNEISEKSEIFDDQFSVERPDGSNFTLKIRSTKLEDSAMYFCASSDRGGTGELFFGEGSRLTVL.

In this sample, this clone turned up once. The same CDR3 is also encoded by other DNA sequences in this sample. CDR3 protein: CASSQVAGAYNEQFF. The CDR3 bases are TGTGCCAGCAGCCAAGTCGCGGGGGCCTACAATGAGCAGTTCTTC. J is TRBJ2-1 and V is TRBV3-1 (or the pseudogene TRBV3-2); 7 positions agree with TRBD2. Trimming at V came to 1 base and at J to 2 bases, leaving 2 bases not matched to a gene. The CDR3 runs to 15 residues. Germline V gene data show CDR1 as LGHDT and CDR2 as YNNKEL (reference sequence).

V gene TRBV27 combines with J gene TRBJ1-2; D is perhaps TRBD1 (5 bases). Trimming cost V 6 bases and J 2 bases, with 19 bases left between them. Germline lookup yields CDR1 MNHEY and CDR2 SMNVEV (reference sequence). The CDR3 has 16 amino acids. Here the CDR3 reads CASSPRQLKGNYGYTF. In DNA form, the CDR3 reads TGTGCCAGCAGCCCTAGACAGCTCAAGGGCAACTATGGCTACACCTTC.

This clone has just a few counts. In DNA, the CDR3 is TGTGCCAGTCAACCGGGACAGGGCCGTAATGAAAAACTGTTTTTT. It codes for CASQPGQGRNEKLFF. The rearrangement links TRBV19 to TRBJ1-4, with TRBD1 matching 9 bases. V shed 8 bases, J shed 4 bases, and the junction held 8 bases outside the gene matches. Germline-derived CDR1 and CDR2 are LNHDA and SQIVND (reference sequence). This CDR3 has 15 amino acids. The full variable domain, in which reference TRBV19 and TRBJ1-4 provide the parts outside the CDR3, is DGGITQSPKYLFRKEGQNVTLSCEQNLNHDAMYWYRQDPGQGLRLIYYSQIVNDFQKGDIAEGYSVSREKKESFPLTVTSAQKNPTAFYLCASQPGQGRNEKLFFGSGTQLSVL.

The gene calls are TRBV2 and TRBJ2-3; unclear D gene. The germline gives CDR1 SNHLY, CDR2 FYNNEI. Trimming removed 7 bases from V and 0 bases from J, with 14 bases in between. The CDR3 extends over 15 amino acids. Written as DNA, the CDR3 is TGTGCCAGCAACCGGGTGCTCCTTAGCACAGATACGCAGTATTTT. This sequence encodes CASNRVLLSTDTQYF.

This clone has a single count. The chain recombines TRBV19 with TRBJ2-7; weak D call: TRBD1 (5 bases). The CDR3 is 12 residues long. The V gene lost 4 bases and the J gene lost 4 bases, with 8 bases spanning the gap. Germline V lookup: CDR1 LNHDA, CDR2 SQIVND (reference sequence). The CDR3 nucleotides are TGTGCCAGTAGTAGGACATCTTACGAGCAGTACTTC. It specifies CASSRTSYEQYF.

V gene TRBV27 combines with J gene TRBJ2-1, with 9 nucleotides matching TRBD1. Germline trimming cut 7 bases from V and 7 bases from J; bases unmatched to any gene: 11. Germline V gene sequence: CDR1 MNHEY, CDR2 SMNVEV (reference sequence). The CDR3 spans 15 residues. The DNA of the CDR3 is TGTGCCAGCAAAAGAGGGGGACAGGGTTGGAATGAGCAGTTCTTC. Protein product: CASKRGGQGWNEQFF.

This chain uses TRBV27 with TRBJ2-5, with 8 nucleotides matching TRBD1. V lost 5 bases, J lost 3 bases, and 11 bases stayed unmatched. The CDR3 sequence is 16 residues long. Germline V CDR1 and CDR2: MNHEY, SMNVEV (reference sequence). The CDR3 loop reads CASSARQGILKETQYF. The CDR3 region has the DNA TGTGCCAGCAGTGCAAGACAGGGGATTCTTAAAGAGACCCAGTACTTC.

V is TRBV5-1 and J is TRBJ1-1, with D perhaps matching TRBD1 (5 bases). Germline V gives CDR1 SGHRS, CDR2 YFSETQ. V lost 4 bases and J lost 1, with 5 bases in between. The CDR3 spans 12 residues. CDR3 in amino acids: CASSRGNTEAFF. In nucleotides, the CDR3 is TGCGCCAGCAGCAGGGGGAACACTGAAGCTTTCTTT.

The gene calls are TRBV29-1 and TRBJ1-5, with a weak D call TRBD1 (5 bases). The CDR3 contains 13 residues. Germline CDR1 reads SQVTM; CDR2 reads ANQGSEA. The V end lost 5 bases, the J end lost 5 bases, and 13 bases lay between the germline ends. The CDR3 region is CSVQGSGDQPQHF. CDR3 DNA sequence: TGCAGCGTTCAAGGGTCGGGGGATCAGCCCCAGCATTTT.

The chain uses TRBV14 and TRBJ2-1, with TRBD2 matching 10 bases. This CDR3 has 15 residues. Germline V CDR1 and CDR2: SGHDN, FVKESK. The junction had 2 bases not matched to a gene; V was cut back by 3 bases and J by 3 bases. The CDR3 DNA reads TGTGCCAGCAGCCATGGACTAGCGGACTACAATGAGCAGTTCTTC. This codes for CASSHGLADYNEQFF.

This rearrangement joins TRBV5-1 to TRBJ2-1; TRBD2 might be the D (6 bases). This CDR3 is built from 15 residues. V lost 5 bases, J lost 3 bases, and 15 bases lay in between. The germline gives CDR1 SGHRS, CDR2 YFSETQ. The CDR3 is CASSPLARDYNEQFF. The CDR3 DNA follows: TGCGCCAGCAGTCCGCTAGCGAGGGACTACAATGAGCAGTTCTTC.

This sequence joins TRBV6-6 and TRBJ1-4; no clear D. V was pared by 2 bases and J by 8 bases, with 12 bases between. The CDR3 loop spans 14 amino acids. From germline, CDR1 is MNHNY and CDR2 SVGAGI (reference sequence). CDR3 loop: CASSYKGGVEKLFF. DNA for the CDR3: TGTGCCAGCAGTTACAAGGGAGGAGTGGAAAAACTGTTTTTT.

This clone was seen a handful of times. The chain's CDR3 is CASSTSGVGTEAFF. Written as DNA, the CDR3 is TGTGCCAGCAGTACTTCAGGGGTGGGCACTGAAGCTTTCTTT. V usage is TRBV2 and J usage is TRBJ1-1, with a possible D match to TRBD1 (6 bases). The germline V gene has CDR1 SNHLY and CDR2 FYNNEI. V shed 5 bases and J shed 4 bases, with 14 bases lying between them. CDR3 length: 14 amino acids.

V gene TRBV2 combines with J gene TRBJ2-5; perhaps TRBD1 as D (6 bases). Trimming pared 6 bases from V and 3 bases from J, leaving 8 bases between. This CDR3 is built from 12 residues. Germline CDR1 and CDR2: SNHLY and FYNNEI. The CDR3 reads CASSEGEETQYF. The CDR3 DNA follows: TGTGCCAGCAGCGAGGGGGAAGAGACCCAGTACTTC. The whole variable domain, filled in from reference TRBV2 and TRBJ2-5, reads EPEVTQTPSHQVTQMGQEVILRCVPISNHLYFYWYRQILGQKVEFLVSFYNNEISEKSEIFDDQFSVERPDGSNFTLKIRSTKLEDSAMYFCASSEGEETQYFGPGTRLLVL.

V usage is TRBV5-1 and J usage is TRBJ2-3, with 10 bases matching TRBD1. The CDR3 length is 15 residues. V trimming: 7 bases; J trimming: 4 bases; junction bases outside the gene matches: 9. Per the germline V gene, CDR1 is SGHRS and CDR2 is YFSETQ. CDR3 nucleotides: TGCGCCAGCCGCATTGACAGGGGGCGGGCAGATACGCAGTATTTT. Protein product: CASRIDRGRADTQYF.

The sample holds one count of this clone. The CDR3 region is CASSLAGGSGTEAFF. The CDR3 DNA is TGTGCCAGCAGCTTAGCCGGGGGAAGCGGAACTGAAGCTTTCTTT. The chain recombines TRBV7-9 with TRBJ1-1; D might be TRBD1 (5 bases). V lost 0 bases and J 5 bases, leaving 13 bases between the germline ends. This CDR3 spans 15 amino acids. Germline V gene lookup returns CDR1 SEHNR and CDR2 FQNEAQ (reference sequence).

This chain joins TRBV5-1 and TRBJ2-2, with TRBD1 as a possible D gene (5 bases). The germline V and J ends were trimmed by 0 bases and 4 bases, with 7 bases remaining between them. The CDR3 covers 14 residues. Germline CDR1 SGHRS, CDR2 YFSETQ. CDR3 sequence: CASSLGQLTGELFF. The CDR3 DNA is TGCGCCAGCAGCTTGGGACAGCTCACCGGGGAGCTGTTTTTT.

V usage is TRBV7-2 and J usage is TRBJ1-1; 9 bases line up with TRBD1. Germline V gene sequence: CDR1 SGHTA, CDR2 FQGNSA. Losses at the gene ends were 3 bases for V and 11 bases for J; bases not matched to a gene: 10. This CDR3 has 14 residues. The CDR3 region is CASSFPGTGKSAFF. CDR3 DNA sequence: TGTGCCAGCAGCTTCCCCGGGACAGGGAAAAGTGCTTTCTTT. The full variable domain, rest sourced from reference TRBV7-2 and TRBJ1-1, is GAGVSQSPSNKVTEKGKDVELRCDPISGHTALYWYRQSLGQGLEFLIYFQGNSAPDKSGLPSDRFSAERTGGSVSTLTIQRTQQEDSAVYLCASSFPGTGKSAFFGQGTRLTVV.

The rearrangement uses TRBV4-1 and TRBJ2-7, with a tentative D call TRBD2 (5 bases). Germline V gives CDR1 MGHRA, CDR2 YSYEKL. The CDR3 runs 19 residues. Trimming left V 0 bases short and J 5 bases short, with 26 bases between. Written as DNA, the CDR3 is TGCGCCAGCAGCCAAGATGCAAGGATGAAGCTTCGGGATCTCGACGAGCAGTACTTC. This sequence encodes CASSQDARMKLRDLDEQYF.